The 31 T cell receptor beta chains given below trace back to one sample, sequenced in a study of blood T cell repertoires in COVID-19. TCRdb's table, derived via immunoSEQ multiplex PCR, lists solely in-frame clones and lacks some. The table records tens of thousands of clones, roughly 80% of them present only once. Material: peripheral blood. All receptors derive from a man aged 65 to 85 with COVID-19, enrolled during active disease.

The chain carries TRBV18 and TRBJ2-2; D gene unclear. The CDR3 is made up of 14 amino acids. CDR1 is KGHSH, CDR2 LQKENI, per germline. Trimming shortened V by 3 bases and J by 3 bases, and 8 bases separated the two germline ends. The CDR3 region is CASSPVTHTGELFF. CDR3 bases: TGTGCCAGCTCACCGGTGACTCACACCGGGGAGCTGTTTTTT.

V usage is TRBV2 and J usage is TRBJ1-6, with 7 nucleotides matching TRBD1. The CDR3 contains 14 residues. Looked up from germline, CDR1 is SNHLY and CDR2 is FYNNEI. V trimming: 6 bases; J trimming: 7 bases; junction bases outside the gene matches: 6. The DNA of the CDR3 is TGTGCCAGCAGGACAGGGAGTCAGAATTCACCCCTCCACTTT. Translation: CASRTGSQNSPLHF.

V usage is TRBV5-1 and J usage is TRBJ2-7, with 8 bases identical to TRBD1. J was trimmed by 1 base and V by 3 bases; bases with no gene match: 15. Germline lookup yields CDR1 SGHRS and CDR2 YFSETQ. CDR3 length: 18 amino acids. CDR3 amino acids: CASSSERIGQGVSYEQYF. In nucleotides, the CDR3 is TGCGCCAGCAGCTCAGAAAGAATCGGACAGGGTGTGTCCTACGAGCAGTACTTC. The whole variable domain, filled in from reference TRBV5-1 and TRBJ2-7, reads KAGVTQTPRYLIKTRGQQVTLSCSPISGHRSVSWYQQTPGQGLQFLFEYFSETQRNKGNFPGRFSGRQFSNSRSEMNVSTLELGDSALYLCASSSERIGQGVSYEQYFGPGTRLTVT.

The J gene is TRBJ2-1, the V gene TRBV4-1; the match to TRBD2 covers 11 bases. V was pared by 4 bases and J by 3 bases, with 5 bases of the junction left unmatched. In germline, CDR1 is MGHRA, CDR2 YSYEKL. The CDR3 sequence is 16 residues long. The CDR3 is CASSRDTSGSYNEQFF. CDR3 coding DNA: TGCGCCAGCAGCCGGGATACTAGCGGGAGCTACAATGAGCAGTTCTTC.

The chain carries TRBV28 and TRBJ2-1; 7 bases fit TRBD1. CDR3 length: 15 residues. V lost 10 bases, J lost 10 bases, and 19 bases stayed unmatched. Per germline, CDR1 MDHEN and CDR2 SYDVKM. CDR3 residues: CAIRTGTELYAEQFF. The CDR3 nucleotides read TGTGCCATACGAACCGGGACAGAGCTGTACGCGGAGCAGTTCTTC.

DNA for the CDR3: TGTGCCAGCAGCTTGCCGAGGGATCCCGATACGCAGTATTTT. It translates to CASSLPRDPDTQYF. The V call is TRBV5-5, the J call TRBJ2-3, with D possibly being TRBD2 (5 bases). Germline values: CDR1 SGHKS, CDR2 YYEKEE (reference sequence). V was shortened by 1 base and J by 6 bases, with 12 bases between the two germline ends. The CDR3 spans 14 residues. Complete variable domain (other parts from reference TRBV5-5 and TRBJ2-3): DAGVTQSPTHLIKTRGQQVTLRCSPISGHKSVSWYQQVLGQGPQFIFQYYEKEERGRGNFPDRFSARQFPNYSSELNVNALLLGDSALYLCASSLPRDPDTQYFGPGTRLTVL.

The CDR3 region has the DNA TGCAGTGCTAGTGAGGATCAGGGGGGCGTTGGCTACACCTTC. This translates into CSASEDQGGVGYTF. The V gene is TRBV20-1, the J gene TRBJ1-2; TRBD1 matches 7 bases. V trimming: 3 bases; J trimming: 7 bases; junction bases outside the gene matches: 11. Germline V gives CDR1 DFQATT, CDR2 SNEGSKA (reference sequence). The CDR3 totals 14 residues.

This clone was seen a few times. The chain has TRBV7-6 and TRBJ2-7, with 7 bases aligning to TRBD1. CDR3 length: 16 residues. Germline assignment: CDR1 SGHVS and CDR2 FNYEAQ. V lost 0 bases and J lost 1; bases outside the gene matches: 6. In DNA form, the CDR3 reads TGTGCCAGCAGCTTAGCGTCTGGGACAGCTTCCTACGAGCAGTACTTC. It yields the protein CASSLASGTASYEQYF.

This clone was seen a single time. The chain carries TRBV9 and TRBJ1-2; D gene unclear. Trimming removed 0 bases at V and 9 bases at J, with 12 bases between. This CDR3 is built from 13 residues. Germline V gene data show CDR1 as SGDLS and CDR2 as YYNGEE. CDR3 DNA sequence: TGTGCCAGCAGCGTAGACGTCAGTACCCGCTACACCTTC. It codes for CASSVDVSTRYTF. Drawing the rest from reference TRBV9 and TRBJ1-2, the complete variable domain is DSGVTQTPKHLITATGQRVTLRCSPRSGDLSVYWYQQSLDQGLQFLIQYYNGEERAKGNILERFSAQQFPDLHSELNLSSLELGDSALYFCASSVDVSTRYTFGSGTRLTVV.

This rearrangement joins TRBV5-1 to TRBJ1-2; D gene unclear. Trimming removed 4 bases at V and 5 bases at J, with 18 bases between. In germline, CDR1 is SGHRS, CDR2 YFSETQ. This CDR3 is 15 amino acids long. The CDR3 coding sequence is TGCGCCAGCAGCCCAGACGGTCGGGGATCGTATGGCTACACCTTC. This codes for CASSPDGRGSYGYTF.

The CDR3 DNA sequence: TGTGCCAGCAGCGTAGGTGGTAGCGGGAGAGTAGATGGCGAGCAGTACTTC. This translates into CASSVGGSGRVDGEQYF. The chain uses TRBV9 and TRBJ2-7; 9 bases fit TRBD2. Germline V gene sequence: CDR1 SGDLS, CDR2 YYNGEE. CDR3 length: 17 residues. V was clipped by 0 bases and J by 6 bases; unmatched bases: 13.

This clone was picked up one time. The chain employs TRBV5-4 and TRBJ2-4, with 8 bases identical to TRBD1. The length of the CDR3 is 13 residues. Germline loops: CDR1 SGHNT, CDR2 YYREEE (reference sequence). V shed 4 bases, J shed 9 bases, and the junction held 6 bases outside the gene matches. This chain's CDR3 is CASSIDRGGIQYF. The CDR3 DNA reads as TGTGCCAGCAGCATAGACAGGGGCGGCATTCAGTACTTC.

The chain joins TRBV27 to TRBJ1-2, with a possible D match to TRBD1 (6 bases). Trimming removed 2 bases from V and 10 bases from J, with 20 bases in between. CDR1 is MNHEY and CDR2 is SMNVEV in the germline V gene (reference sequence). The CDR3 is 15 amino acids. The CDR3 DNA sequence: TGTGCCAGCAGTTTAGCGGGGGGCAGGGGTTTTGACTACACCTTC. Residues: CASSLAGGRGFDYTF.

The CDR3 protein is CASSRGTSGTYEQYF. CDR3 bases: TGTGCCAGCAGCCGAGGGACTAGCGGGACGTACGAGCAGTACTTC. V and J are TRBV7-8 and TRBJ2-7; 13 nucleotides line up with TRBD2. Germline V gene sequence: CDR1 SGHVS, CDR2 FQNEAQ. This CDR3 is 15 amino acids long. V gave up 5 bases and J gave up 4 bases; unmatched junction bases: 5.

The gene calls are TRBV5-6 and TRBJ1-2, with 10 positions matching TRBD1. Per the germline V gene, CDR1 is SGHDT and CDR2 is YYEEEE. This CDR3 has 14 residues. The trim removed 0 bases at V and 8 bases at J, leaving 4 bases unmatched. The CDR3 bases are TGTGCCAGCAGCTTGGGACAGGGGGCTCACGGCTACACCTTC. Residues: CASSLGQGAHGYTF.

V gene TRBV5-5 combines with J gene TRBJ2-7; D is possibly TRBD1 (6 bases). V gave up 0 bases and J gave up 3 bases, with 7 bases separating them. The CDR3 sequence is 13 residues long. Per germline, CDR1 SGHKS and CDR2 YYEKEE (reference sequence). The CDR3 region has the DNA TGTGCCAGCAGCTTGGGACAGGTCTACGAGCAGTACTTC. This codes for CASSLGQVYEQYF. Complete variable domain (other parts from reference TRBV5-5 and TRBJ2-7): DAGVTQSPTHLIKTRGQQVTLRCSPISGHKSVSWYQQVLGQGPQFIFQYYEKEERGRGNFPDRFSARQFPNYSSELNVNALLLGDSALYLCASSLGQVYEQYFGPGTRLTVT.

This sequence joins TRBV27 and TRBJ1-6; 9 bases are a match to TRBD1. Germline CDR1 is MNHEY and CDR2 is SMNVEV (reference sequence). The CDR3 runs 13 residues. J was trimmed by 10 bases and V by 5 bases; bases with no gene match: 3. In DNA form, the CDR3 reads TGTGCCAGCAGTAGGACAGGGGACTCACCCCTCCACTTT. Its protein is CASSRTGDSPLHF.

The chain uses TRBV2 and TRBJ1-5; D may be TRBD1 (5 bases). Germline V gene data show CDR1 as SNHLY and CDR2 as FYNNEI. The CDR3 extends over 14 amino acids. V lost 7 bases and J 1 base, leaving 11 bases between the germline ends. The CDR3 is CASTRGLSNQPQHF. The CDR3 DNA reads as TGTGCCAGCACAAGGGGTTTAAGCAATCAGCCCCAGCATTTT.

This clone was observed a few times. The chain couples TRBV4-1 to TRBJ1-6; 7 bases are shared with TRBD1. The germline gives CDR1 MGHRA, CDR2 YSYEKL. The CDR3 sequence is 18 residues long. J was trimmed by 6 bases and V by 4 bases; bases with no gene match: 15. The CDR3 DNA follows: TGCGCCAGCAGCCGAGACGTTATCCCGGGGACAGCTAATTCACCCCTCCACTTT. Translation: CASSRDVIPGTANSPLHF.

The chain links TRBV9 to TRBJ2-7; 9 nucleotides line up with TRBD2. The CDR3 has 17 amino acids. CDR1 is SGDLS, CDR2 YYNGEE, per germline. Trimming removed 4 bases from V and 3 bases from J; junction bases left unmatched: 14. CDR3 in amino acids: CASSREGGRASGYEQYF. The CDR3 nucleotides read TGTGCCAGCAGCCGAGAGGGCGGGAGGGCCTCAGGCTACGAGCAGTACTTC.

This chain joins TRBV5-1 and TRBJ2-1, with 9 nucleotides matching TRBD1. This CDR3 comprises 16 residues. Germline CDR1 and CDR2: SGHRS and YFSETQ. V gave up 2 bases and J gave up 1 base; unmatched junction bases: 4. CDR3 coding DNA: TGCGCCAGCAGCTTCTCGGGACAGGGATCCTACAATGAGCAGTTCTTC. Amino acids: CASSFSGQGSYNEQFF.

The genes are TRBV7-2 and TRBJ1-5; perhaps TRBD1 as D (5 bases). CDR1 is SGHTA, CDR2 FQGNSA, per germline. The V end lost 0 bases, the J end lost 3 bases, and 9 bases lay between the germline ends. The CDR3 runs 15 residues. The CDR3 protein is CASSLARANNQPQHF. CDR3 DNA: TGTGCCAGCAGCTTAGCCAGGGCCAACAATCAGCCCCAGCATTTT.

This chain links TRBV18 with TRBJ1-6; TRBD1 agrees at 10 bases. With V trimmed by 1 base and J by 7 bases, 7 bases remained unmatched. CDR3 length equals 17 residues. Germline CDR1 is KGHSH and CDR2 is LQKENI. This CDR3 is CASSPLDRGRRNSPLHF. The CDR3 DNA sequence: TGTGCCAGCTCACCACTTGACAGGGGGCGAAGAAATTCACCCCTCCACTTT.

A few counts support this clone. This chain joins TRBV28 and TRBJ1-6; tentative D call: TRBD1 (5 bases). The CDR3 is 12 amino acids. V lost 7 bases and J lost 13, with 14 bases in between. Looked up from germline, CDR1 is MDHEN and CDR2 is SYDVKM. In DNA, the CDR3 is TGTGCCAGCACCCAAATGCGGGGGCCCCTCCACTTT. Translating gives CASTQMRGPLHF.

CDR3 in DNA: TGTGCCAGCAGCGAGAACTCGGCAGGGGGTGATGGCTACACCTTC. Its translation: CASSENSAGGDGYTF. The rearrangement uses TRBV9 and TRBJ1-2; TRBD1 matches 7 bases. Germline loops: CDR1 SGDLS, CDR2 YYNGEE. This CDR3 has 15 amino acids. Trimming took 3 bases from V and 6 from J; bases not matched to a gene: 11.

V and J are TRBV6-5 and TRBJ2-7; D is undetermined. The length of the CDR3 is 14 residues. V was cut by 2 bases and J by 2 bases, with 10 bases left in between. Germline CDR1 reads MNHEY; CDR2 reads SVGAGI. DNA of the CDR3: TGTGCCAGCAGTTACGGGCGCCTACCCTACGAGCAGTACTTC. Its protein is CASSYGRLPYEQYF.

This chain uses TRBV11-2 with TRBJ2-1; a possible D gene is TRBD2 (5 bases). Germline V CDR1 and CDR2: SGHAT, FQNNGV. The CDR3 is 15 amino acids. The germline V and J ends were trimmed by 3 bases and 0 bases, with 9 bases remaining between them. For the CDR3, the DNA is TGTGCCAGCAGCTTCCTGGGGAGCTCCTACAATGAGCAGTTCTTC. Protein: CASSFLGSSYNEQFF.

The chain couples TRBV11-1 to TRBJ2-7; D possibly corresponds to TRBD1 (6 bases). In germline, CDR1 is SGHAT, CDR2 FQDESV (reference sequence). CDR3 length equals 13 residues. V was cut by 4 bases and J by 1 base, with 8 bases left in between. DNA for the CDR3: TGTGCCAGCAGCTACAGGGAATCCTACGAGCAGTACTTC. Translated, it gives CASSYRESYEQYF.

This sequence joins TRBV5-1 and TRBJ2-1; 7 bases map to TRBD2. V was clipped by 0 bases and J by 8 bases; unmatched bases: 20. Germline lookup yields CDR1 SGHRS and CDR2 YFSETQ. The CDR3 runs 19 residues. The CDR3 sequence: CASSLGPHTGTTQPHEQFF. The CDR3 region has the DNA TGCGCCAGCAGCTTGGGGCCCCATACCGGGACTACACAACCCCATGAGCAGTTCTTC.

This clone was detected a few times. The chain employs TRBV7-2 and TRBJ2-7; D is perhaps TRBD1 (5 bases). CDR3 size: 15 residues. The germline V and J ends were trimmed by 1 base and 6 bases, with 16 bases remaining between them. The germline CDR1 and CDR2 sequences are SGHTA and FQGNSA. The CDR3 DNA is TGTGCCAGCAGCTTAGAGTGGGCAGGGTTAAGCGAGCAGTACTTC. It yields the protein CASSLEWAGLSEQYF.

This chain uses TRBV28 with TRBJ2-7, with 11 bases identical to TRBD2. V shed 6 bases and J 7 bases; nucleotides not matched to a gene: 11. In germline, CDR1 is MDHEN, CDR2 SYDVKM. The CDR3 consists of 15 residues. The CDR3 region has the DNA TGTGCCAGCAGACCTCCGGGACTAGCGGCGTCAGAGCAGTACTTC. Translated: CASRPPGLAASEQYF.